These 14 T cell receptor beta chains were all obtained from the same sample, sequenced in a study of cytomegalovirus exposure and HLA in healthy donors (dated by TCRdb to the late 2010s). Receptors were amplified or captured by the immunoSEQ multiplex PCR assay. For the multiplex PCR, a mixture combining 60 forward primers for TCR Vbeta segments and 13 reverse primers for TCR Jbeta segments was used. TCRdb carries this immuneACCESS record with in-frame sequences only. Its versions omit some clonotypes, under half of them owing to an unresolved V gene in the studies checked, with the rest unexplained. The sample table shows just over 200,000 clones, and around 64% are seen once. Of the sample, 2.5% to 3% is held by the ten largest clones. Sequencing was performed on PBMCs. These receptors all come from a man aged 40-55 years in good health and CMV-seropositive.

The chain employs TRBV7-2 and TRBJ2-7, with D possibly matching TRBD1 (7 bases). CDR1 and CDR2 from the germline V gene are SGHTA and FQGNSA. Trimming cost V 11 bases and J 6 bases, with 14 bases left between them. This CDR3 spans 11 amino acids. CDR3 in amino acids: CASGGTGEQYF. The CDR3 region has the DNA TGTGCCTCAGGGGGGACCGGCGAGCAGTACTTC.

For the CDR3, the DNA is TGCGCCAGCAGCTTAAGTCCCCAGGGCAACCAAGAGACCCAGTACTTC. Its translation: CASSLSPQGNQETQYF. V and J are TRBV5-1 and TRBJ2-5, with D possibly TRBD1 on 5 matching bases. CDR1 is SGHRS, CDR2 YFSETQ, per germline. V gave up 2 bases and J gave up 0 bases, with 14 bases separating them. CDR3 length equals 16 residues.

This chain joins TRBV11-3 and TRBJ2-3, with D unresolved. Per the germline V gene, CDR1 is SGHNT and CDR2 is YENEEA. The ends were cut back, 5 bases at V and 3 bases at J, with 9 bases in the middle. The CDR3 covers 13 residues. The CDR3 protein is CASSRLTTDTQYF. The CDR3 bases are TGTGCCAGCAGCCGTCTAACGACAGATACGCAGTATTTT.

The chain carries TRBV5-1 and TRBJ2-7; TRBD1 matches 7 bases. This CDR3 is built from 15 residues. CDR1 is SGHRS and CDR2 is YFSETQ in the germline V gene. V dropped 1 base and J dropped 1; count of bases not matched to a gene: 5. CDR3 in amino acids: CASSLPLTGSYEQYF. The CDR3 nucleotides are TGCGCCAGCAGCTTGCCCCTGACAGGGTCCTACGAGCAGTACTTC.

The gene calls are TRBV19 and TRBJ1-5, with TRBD1 matching over 9 bases. CDR3 length equals 14 residues. V shed 8 bases and J 2 bases; nucleotides not matched to a gene: 4. Germline CDR1 LNHDA, CDR2 SQIVND (reference sequence). Written as DNA, the CDR3 is TGTGCCAGTTCACAGGGGGCGGGCAATCAGCCCCAGCATTTT. Protein sequence: CASSQGAGNQPQHF. The full variable domain, rest sourced from reference TRBV19 and TRBJ1-5, is DGGITQSPKYLFRKEGQNVTLSCEQNLNHDAMYWYRQDPGQGLRLIYYSQIVNDFQKGDIAEGYSVSREKKESFPLTVTSAQKNPTAFYLCASSQGAGNQPQHFGDGTRLSIL.

In its sample, this clone was seen once. The chain joins TRBV7-9 to TRBJ1-3; possible D gene TRBD1, 5 bases. V shed 1 base and J shed 0 bases, with 7 bases lying between them. CDR1 and CDR2 from the germline V gene are SEHNR and FQNEAQ (reference sequence). The CDR3 is 15 amino acids. In DNA, the CDR3 is TGTGCCAGCAGCTTAGGGGGCCTCTCTGGAAACACCATATATTTT. The encoded protein is CASSLGGLSGNTIYF.

V usage is TRBV4-1 and J usage is TRBJ2-7; no firm D call. V lost 0 bases, J lost 0 bases, and 6 bases lay in between. The CDR3 spans 14 residues. The germline gives CDR1 MGHRA, CDR2 YSYEKL. The CDR3 nucleotides read TGCGCCAGCAGCCAAGAGTCGGGCTCCTACGAGCAGTACTTC. Encoded protein: CASSQESGSYEQYF.

A word on this clone: Germline and junction disagree at one end, which may indicate a read error. Within the sample, other DNA sequences also encode this same CDR3. The chain recombines TRBV2 with TRBJ2-2; D is perhaps TRBD2 (5 bases). In germline, CDR1 is SNHLY, CDR2 FYNNEI. This CDR3 is built from 14 residues. The CDR3 sequence is CASSEGPPVGELFF. CDR3 DNA sequence: TGCGCCAGCAGTGAGGGCCCTCCGGTGGGGGAGCTGTTTTTT.

The chain recombines TRBV5-1 with TRBJ2-2, with TRBD1 identical over 10 bases. CDR3 size: 15 residues. The germline gives CDR1 SGHRS, CDR2 YFSETQ. J was trimmed by 5 bases and V by 4 bases; bases with no gene match: 5. For the CDR3, the DNA is TGCGCCAGCAGCCCGAGGACAGGGGGGACCGGGGAGCTGTTTTTT. It yields the protein CASSPRTGGTGELFF. The complete variable domain, with remaining parts taken from reference TRBV5-1 and TRBJ2-2, reads KAGVTQTPRYLIKTRGQQVTLSCSPISGHRSVSWYQQTPGQGLQFLFEYFSETQRNKGNFPGRFSGRQFSNSRSEMNVSTLELGDSALYLCASSPRTGGTGELFFGEGSRLTVL.

The J gene is TRBJ1-4, the V gene TRBV11-2; 9 positions agree with TRBD1. This CDR3 is 17 amino acids long. Germline V gives CDR1 SGHAT, CDR2 FQNNGV. The junction had 10 bases not matched to a gene; V was cut back by 2 bases and J by 6 bases. CDR3 sequence (DNA): TGTGCCAGCAGCTTAAAGGGGACAGGGAGATTGGATGAAAAACTGTTTTTT. Translation: CASSLKGTGRLDEKLFF.

A few counts support this clone. This chain joins TRBV7-9 and TRBJ1-5; no clear D gene. From germline, CDR1 is SEHNR and CDR2 FQNEAQ (reference sequence). This CDR3 comprises 15 residues. The V end was cut by 1 base, the J end by 2 bases, with 9 bases between. The CDR3 here is CASSLGSEGNQPQHF. The CDR3 DNA reads TGTGCCAGCAGCTTAGGTTCCGAGGGCAATCAGCCCCAGCATTTT. Combining the CDR3 with reference TRBV7-9 and TRBJ1-5 gives the whole variable domain DTGVSQNPRHKITKRGQNVTFRCDPISEHNRLYWYRQTLGQGPEFLTYFQNEAQLEKSRLLSDRFSAERPKGSFSTLEIQRTEQGDSAMYLCASSLGSEGNQPQHFGDGTRLSIL.

The chain couples TRBV4-1 to TRBJ2-1; 8 nucleotides match TRBD1. Germline V CDR1 and CDR2: MGHRA, YSYEKL. The CDR3 covers 17 residues. V dropped 4 bases and J dropped 0; count of bases not matched to a gene: 8. The CDR3 is CASSPQGGQSSYNEQFF. CDR3 nucleotides: TGCGCCAGCAGCCCACAGGGGGGCCAAAGCTCCTACAATGAGCAGTTCTTC.

This clone was found once. The chain has TRBV5-6 and TRBJ2-7, with D maybe TRBD2 (7 bases). Germline values: CDR1 SGHDT, CDR2 YYEEEE. This CDR3 has 14 residues. The V end was cut by 4 bases, the J end by 3 bases, with 14 bases between. The chain's CDR3 is CASSIGGAFYEQYF. The CDR3 DNA is TGTGCCAGCAGCATAGGGGGGGCCTTCTACGAGCAGTACTTC.

For the CDR3, the DNA is TGTGCCAGCAGACCAGGGTCCGGAGGGGGAAACACCATATATTTT. Amino acid sequence: CASRPGSGGGNTIYF. The rearrangement uses TRBV9 and TRBJ1-3; D is possibly TRBD1 (5 bases). The length of the CDR3 is 15 residues. CDR1 SGDLS and CDR2 YYNGEE come from the germline V gene. With 5 bases removed from V and 4 bases from J, the gap between germline ends came to 16 bases.